This entry features one T cell receptor (beta chain) sequence. Its antigen remains unknown. This sample was taken from a study of siplizumab effects on memory and regulatory T cells. Sequencing used immunoSEQ multiplex PCR; TCRdb keeps in-frame clones, though not all of them. The sample contains tens of thousands of clones, over 85% of which appear only once. Study results and caveats: The authors did not confirm suppressive function in proliferating Tregs from siplizumab cultures. Versus roughly 27% in controls, the mappable alloreactive CD4+ clones averaged approximately 64% Treg-derived with siplizumab. The majority of clones, roughly 75-97% of proliferating CD4+ or CD8+ clones, lacked an assignable naive or memory phenotype.

The CDR3 covers 18 residues. Germline values: CDR1 SEHNR, CDR2 FQNEAQ (reference sequence). The V segment lost 7 bases and the J segment 7 bases; nucleotides outside the gene matches: 19. The chain employs TRBV7-9 and TRBJ2-1; 10 bases are shared with TRBD2. The receptor's source is a human donor in good health. Sequencing was done on a sample of CD8+ T cells sorted from blood. CDR3 residues: CASIRNPRGLAGDNEQFF. DNA of the CDR3: TGTGCCAGCATCCGAAACCCCCGAGGGCTAGCGGGAGATAATGAGCAGTTCTTC.